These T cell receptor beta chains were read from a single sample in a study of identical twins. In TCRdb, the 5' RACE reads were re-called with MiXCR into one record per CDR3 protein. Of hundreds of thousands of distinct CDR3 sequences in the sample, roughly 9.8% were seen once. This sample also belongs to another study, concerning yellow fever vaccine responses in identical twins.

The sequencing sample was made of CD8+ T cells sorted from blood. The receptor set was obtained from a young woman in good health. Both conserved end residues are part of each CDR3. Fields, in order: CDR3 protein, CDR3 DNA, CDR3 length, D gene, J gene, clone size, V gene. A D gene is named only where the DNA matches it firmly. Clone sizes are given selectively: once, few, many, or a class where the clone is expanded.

CASSLEWVVGYTF	TGTGCCAGCAGCTTAGAGTGGGTCGTTGGCTACACCTTC	13	-	TRBJ1-2	few	TRBV7-9
CASSTTGAFSYEQYF	TGTGCCAGCAGTACTACAGGGGCCTTCTCCTACGAGCAGTACTTC	15	TRBD1	TRBJ2-7	-	TRBV28
CASSSTNTDTQYF	TGTGCCAGCAGCTCAACCAACACAGATACGCAGTATTTT	13	-	TRBJ2-3	-	TRBV11-2
CASSRGFDSYNEQFF	TGTGCCAGCAGTCGGGGCTTCGACTCGTACAATGAGCAGTTCTTC	15	-	TRBJ2-1	many	TRBV12-3/TRBV12-4
CASSFREEQYF	TGTGCCAGCAGTTTTCGTGAAGAGCAGTACTTC	11	-	TRBJ2-7	-	TRBV12-3/TRBV12-4
CASSFPGTGGPTEAFF	TGTGCCAGCAGCTTTCCCGGGACAGGGGGTCCCACTGAAGCTTTCTTT	16	TRBD1	TRBJ1-1	many	TRBV4-2
CASSLSFSGSHNEQFF	TGTGCCAGCAGTTTATCCTTTAGCGGGAGCCACAATGAGCAGTTCTTC	16	TRBD2	TRBJ2-1	few	TRBV27
CASSKRLAGEDNEQFF	TGTGCCAGCAGCAAAAGATTGGCAGGGGAGGACAATGAGCAGTTCTTC	16	-	TRBJ2-1	many	TRBV4-2
CASSLWGRDENIQYF	TGTGCCAGCAGTTTATGGGGTAGGGACGAAAACATTCAGTACTTC	15	-	TRBJ2-4	-	TRBV28
CASSSSTGLRYNEQFF	TGTGCCAGCAGTTCCTCGACAGGCCTACGCTACAATGAGCAGTTCTTC	16	-	TRBJ2-1	many	TRBV27
CASSKAFPGAGANVLTF	TGTGCCAGCAGCAAGGCGTTCCCAGGGGCTGGGGCCAACGTCCTGACTTTC	17	-	TRBJ2-6	few	TRBV3-1
CASSQTGTTEAFF	TGTGCCAGCAGCCAGACAGGGACCACTGAAGCTTTCTTT	13	TRBD1	TRBJ1-1	few	TRBV7-9
CASTSDSLNTEAFF	TGTGCCAGCACCTCGGACAGTTTGAACACTGAAGCTTTCTTT	14	-	TRBJ1-1	-	TRBV27
CASSQAFAGGRTDTQYF	TGCGCCAGCAGCCAAGCGTTTGCGGGAGGCCGCACAGATACGCAGTATTTT	17	TRBD2	TRBJ2-3	-	TRBV4-3
CASSYEAGGAGELFF	TGTGCCAGCAGTTACGAGGCGGGAGGCGCCGGGGAGCTGTTTTTT	15	TRBD2	TRBJ2-2	few	TRBV6-2/TRBV6-3
CASKLTWGSGETQYF	TGCGCCAGCAAATTAACCTGGGGCTCCGGGGAGACCCAGTACTTC	15	-	TRBJ2-5	-	TRBV5-1
CASRSPGRETQYF	TGCGCCAGCAGGAGTCCGGGCAGGGAGACCCAGTACTTC	13	-	TRBJ2-5	-	TRBV5-1